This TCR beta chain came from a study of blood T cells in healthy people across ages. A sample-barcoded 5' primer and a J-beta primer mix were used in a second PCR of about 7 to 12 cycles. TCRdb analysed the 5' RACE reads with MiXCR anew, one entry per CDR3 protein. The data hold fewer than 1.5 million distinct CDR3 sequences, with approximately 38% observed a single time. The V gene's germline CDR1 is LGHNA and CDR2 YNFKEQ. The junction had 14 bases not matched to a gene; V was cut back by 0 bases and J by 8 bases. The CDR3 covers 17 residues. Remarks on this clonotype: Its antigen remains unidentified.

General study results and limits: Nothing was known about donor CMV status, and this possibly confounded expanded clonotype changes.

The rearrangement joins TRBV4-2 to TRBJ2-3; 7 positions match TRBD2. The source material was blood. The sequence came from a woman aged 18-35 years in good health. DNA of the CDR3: TGTGCCAGCAGCCAAGAATGGCTAGCGGACTCGAAGGGTACGCAGTATTTT. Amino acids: CASSQEWLADSKGTQYF.